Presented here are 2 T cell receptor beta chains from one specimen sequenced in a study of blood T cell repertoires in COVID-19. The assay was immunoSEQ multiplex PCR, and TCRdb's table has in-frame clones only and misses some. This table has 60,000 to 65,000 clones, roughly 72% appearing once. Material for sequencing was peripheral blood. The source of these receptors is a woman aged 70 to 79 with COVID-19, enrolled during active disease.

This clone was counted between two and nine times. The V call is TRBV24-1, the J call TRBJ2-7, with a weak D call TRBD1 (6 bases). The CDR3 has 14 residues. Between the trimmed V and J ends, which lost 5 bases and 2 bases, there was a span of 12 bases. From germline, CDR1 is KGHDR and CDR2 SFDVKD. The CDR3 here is CATSGRGGPYEQYF. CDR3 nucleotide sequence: TGTGCCACCAGTGGGCGAGGGGGACCCTACGAGCAGTACTTC.

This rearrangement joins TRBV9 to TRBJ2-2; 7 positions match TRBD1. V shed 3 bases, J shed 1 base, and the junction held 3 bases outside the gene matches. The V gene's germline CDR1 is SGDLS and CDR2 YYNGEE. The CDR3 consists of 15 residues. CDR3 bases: TGTGCCAGCAGCGACAGGACAGGGAACACCGGGGAGCTGTTTTTT. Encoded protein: CASSDRTGNTGELFF.